This TCR beta chain derives from a study of OX40 agonist ivuxolimab in advanced cancers. Looking at the study overall: Patients treated during dose escalation were battling hepatocellular carcinoma, melanoma, renal cell or head and neck cancer.

Assay used: immunoSEQ multiplex PCR; TCRdb lists only in-frame clones, some missing. The data contain fewer than 14,000 clones, 65% to 80% of them singletons. Germline V lookup: CDR1 MNHGY, CDR2 SVAAGI. This CDR3 is 14 amino acids long. Germline trimming cut 7 bases from V and 1 base from J; bases unmatched to any gene: 4. The TCR was taken from an adult with an advanced solid tumor such as melanoma, head and neck, liver or kidney cancer. The chain links TRBV6-9 to TRBJ1-2; TRBD1 matches 9 bases. Material: CD4+ or CD8+ T cells sorted from blood, obtained in a trial of the OX40 agonist ivuxolimab. The chain's CDR3 is CASNRQGGNYGYTF. CDR3 DNA sequence: TGTGCCAGCAACCGACAGGGGGGTAACTATGGCTACACCTTC.